This paragraph reports one TCR beta chain. It lacks a known antigen. The sample holds no much larger clone one base away, and base qualities are not on file. The data were obtained in a study of identical twins (dated by TCRdb to the mid-2010s). With respect to the entire study: To test whether fetal clonotypes persist, this study deep-sequenced TCR alpha and beta repertoires from monozygotic twins, from unrelated adults of various ages, and from cord blood. To rule out contamination, replicate twin experiments were performed at different times with different library preparation protocols. Broad study findings and their caveats: Because the same donors could not be followed over many years, the conclusions relied on cross-sectional statistical analysis. In beta out-of-frame sequences, excess twin sharing was weaker, because having fewer shared sequences lowered the signal-to-noise ratio. In monozygotic twins, recombination models systematically underestimated out-of-frame TCR alpha sharing, but the models matched the sharing seen between unrelated individuals. Compared with coincidental sharing between unrelated individuals, out-of-frame TCR alpha sequences shared between twins showed an excess of sequences with low generation probability. Abundant cord blood beta clonotypes carried fewer insertions; young adult naive repertoires showed a weaker similar trend, while memory repertoires showed none. Zero-insertion analyses could be partly confounded by invariant T cells such as MAIT and iNKT, though diverse VJ usage argued against such confounding for most clonotypes.

Libraries came from 5' RACE. The run used an Illumina HiSeq 2000. A universal primer binding site was introduced by template switching, and a unique molecular identifier was present in the final cDNA, enabling accurate counting of TCR cDNA molecules. Specific primers in the conserved constant-segment region were used to synthesize first-strand cDNA for the TCR alpha and beta chains. Each cDNA library was double barcoded, with a SMART-Mk sample barcode plus Illumina barcodes, to control for contamination. TruSeq adapter sequences along with Illumina sample barcodes were introduced in two successive PCR steps. The TCR alpha and beta cDNA libraries were sequenced on the Illumina HiSeq platform using custom primers. The study's processing was this. Unique molecular identifiers were extracted from raw reads with MiGEC, and CDR3 positions were determined with MiXCR. For each individual, recombination models were inferred using an EM algorithm with the repgenHMM and IGoR tools. Shared clonotypes were analyzed with the tcR package in R, and sharing was normalized by the product of cloneset sizes. To study raw recombination free of thymic and clonal selection effects, out-of-frame nonproductive sequences were analyzed. Clones were called with MiXCR by TCRdb after fastp trimmed the public reads at Q25, and only in-frame beta chains were retained. CDR3 protein sequences are deduplicated, and each keeps its most common genes and DNA. These V and J calls originate from TCRdb's pipeline instead of the authors' own analysis. This sample lists over 200,000 distinct CDR3 sequences; about 10% were detected once. More than 8.5% of the sample is in the top ten clones.

Every donor was a healthy Caucasian. Miltenyi CD45RO+ enrichment and human naive T-cell isolation kits were used to isolate memory (CD45RO+) and naive T cells from PBMC. The germline V gene yields SGHVS for CDR1 and FNYEAQ for CDR2. Unmatched junction bases come to 9, with V trimmed by 5 bases and J by 8 bases. The CDR3 spans 14 residues, from the cysteine through the phenylalanine. The only DNA kept is the CDR3, 42 bases in frame from the first base. Sequenced sample: memory T cells sorted from blood. The sample's cell subset or site label, decoded: CD45RO+ enriched T cells. Recombination joined TRBV7-6 with TRBJ2-1; 7 bases in the junction line up with TRBD2. This receptor was obtained from a man aged 50 to 60 in good health. In nucleotides, the sequence is TGTGCCAGCAGCGAGCGGGACTCATGGCATGAGCAGTTCTTC. It translates to CASSERDSWHEQFF.